These 22 T cell receptor beta chains originate from one sample sequenced in a study of PD-L1 blockade in urothelial cancer. Time point meaning: pretreatment peripheral blood. Only in-frame clones appear in the TCRdb table, and some are missing; sequencing was by immunoSEQ multiplex PCR. The sample consists of approximately 90,000 clones, around 85% of them appearing once. The sequences come from PBMCs, collected around atezolizumab (anti-PD-L1) treatment. The receptors here all came from a man aged 55 to 70 with urothelial cancer.

The chain couples TRBV28 to TRBJ2-2; no clear D gene. This CDR3 region has 16 residues. CDR1 is MDHEN, CDR2 SYDVKM, per germline. V was trimmed by 5 bases and J by 1 base, leaving 14 bases between them. CDR3 protein: CASSPPRQLNTGELFF. As DNA, the CDR3 is TGTGCCAGCAGTCCCCCCAGGCAGTTGAACACCGGGGAGCTGTTTTTT.

This clone has just a few counts. V usage is TRBV6-5 and J usage is TRBJ1-2; no reliable D call. Germline values: CDR1 MNHEY, CDR2 SVGAGI. V shed 2 bases and J shed 5 bases, with 15 bases lying between them. CDR3 length equals 15 residues. The DNA for the CDR3 is TGTGCCAGCAGTTACGCGAGGAAGGGAGTTTATGGCTACACCTTC. This encodes CASSYARKGVYGYTF.

The CDR3, as DNA: TGTGCCAGCAGTCAGGGGCTACAAGAGACCCAGTACTTC. Protein sequence: CASSQGLQETQYF. This rearrangement joins TRBV7-2 to TRBJ2-5, with a tentative D call TRBD1 (6 bases). Germline loops: CDR1 SGHTA, CDR2 FQGNSA. This CDR3 is 13 amino acids long. Trimming removed 6 bases at V and 2 bases at J, with 10 bases between. Looking up the rest from reference TRBV7-2 and TRBJ2-5 gives the full variable domain: GAGVSQSPSNKVTEKGKDVELRCDPISGHTALYWYRQSLGQGLEFLIYFQGNSAPDKSGLPSDRFSAERTGGSVSTLTIQRTQQEDSAVYLCASSQGLQETQYFGPGTRLLVL.

The V gene is TRBV30, the J gene TRBJ2-1, with 11 bases identical to TRBD2. Trimming at V came to 3 bases and at J to 5 bases, leaving 3 bases not matched to a gene. Germline V gene lookup returns CDR1 GTSNPN and CDR2 SVGIG (reference sequence). The CDR3 extends over 14 amino acids. The CDR3 loop reads CAWSGLAGNNEQFF. CDR3 nucleotide sequence: TGTGCCTGGAGCGGACTAGCGGGTAACAATGAGCAGTTCTTC.

This rearrangement joins TRBV5-1 to TRBJ2-1; 10 bases are shared with TRBD1. J gave up 3 bases and V 5 bases, and 2 bases lay outside the gene matches. The CDR3 spans 14 residues. Germline V gives CDR1 SGHRS, CDR2 YFSETQ. The CDR3 reads CASRDRGFYNEQFF. In DNA form, the CDR3 reads TGCGCCAGCAGGGACAGGGGGTTCTACAATGAGCAGTTCTTC.

The chain links TRBV5-4 to TRBJ2-7; a possible D gene is TRBD1 (6 bases). This CDR3 has 14 residues. The germline V gene encodes CDR1 SGHNT and CDR2 YYREEE (reference sequence). V lost 4 bases and J 1 base, leaving 12 bases between the germline ends. CDR3 nucleotide sequence: TGTGCCAGCAGCCCGGGACAACGGTCCTACGAGCAGTACTTC. This sequence encodes CASSPGQRSYEQYF.

Written as DNA, the CDR3 is TGTGCCAGCAGCTTACTCAGGGGCCACGAGCAGTACTTC. This codes for CASSLLRGHEQYF. The J gene is TRBJ2-7, the V gene TRBV7-3; D might be TRBD1 (6 bases). V gave up 2 bases and J gave up 5 bases, with 10 bases separating them. The V gene's germline CDR1 is SGHTA and CDR2 FQGTGA. The CDR3 sequence is 13 residues long.

The chain combines TRBV5-6 with TRBJ1-1; TRBD1 matches 8 bases. The junction had 6 bases not matched to a gene; V was cut back by 4 bases and J by 4 bases. Germline CDR1 reads SGHDT; CDR2 reads YYEEEE. CDR3 length equals 14 residues. Written as DNA, the CDR3 is TGTGCCAGCAGCCGACAGGGGTGGGCCACTGAAGCTTTCTTT. This translates into CASSRQGWATEAFF.

The chain is built from TRBV30 and TRBJ2-2; D unresolved. CDR1 and CDR2 from the germline V gene are GTSNPN and SVGIG (reference sequence). The CDR3 length is 12 residues. Trimming pared 5 bases from V and 2 bases from J, leaving 6 bases between. Here the CDR3 reads CAWGKNTGELFF. CDR3 sequence (DNA): TGTGCCTGGGGCAAAAACACCGGGGAGCTGTTTTTT.

The rearrangement joins TRBV30 to TRBJ1-1, with D possibly matching TRBD1 (6 bases). V was clipped by 3 bases and J by 4 bases, with 6 bases between them. The V gene's germline CDR1 is GTSNPN and CDR2 SVGIG (reference sequence). This CDR3 contains 11 residues. DNA for the CDR3: TGTGCCTGGAGACAGGGCACTGAAGCTTTCTTT. This encodes CAWRQGTEAFF.

The chain uses TRBV7-9 and TRBJ2-7; D gene uncertain. Germline V gene data show CDR1 as SEHNR and CDR2 as FQNEAQ (reference sequence). This CDR3 region has 15 residues. The germline V and J ends were trimmed by 2 bases and 0 bases, with 11 bases remaining between them. The CDR3 is CASSLSETSSYEQYF. The CDR3 DNA follows: TGTGCCAGCAGCTTAAGCGAAACGAGCTCCTACGAGCAGTACTTC.

The chain combines TRBV4-2 with TRBJ1-3; maybe TRBD1 (5 bases). This CDR3 is 19 amino acids long. V lost 0 bases and J 0 bases, leaving 18 bases between the germline ends. Germline CDR1 and CDR2: LGHNA and YNFKEQ. The CDR3 region is CASSQEMGLAASSGNTIYF. In nucleotides, the CDR3 is TGTGCCAGCAGCCAAGAAATGGGACTCGCAGCCAGCTCTGGAAACACCATATATTTT.

This sequence joins TRBV11-3 and TRBJ2-4, with 8 bases fitting TRBD1. CDR1 is SGHNT, CDR2 YENEEA, per germline. This CDR3 spans 13 amino acids. The V segment lost 4 bases and the J segment 12 bases; nucleotides outside the gene matches: 8. CDR3 DNA sequence: TGTGCCAGCAGCTCAGGGGGCAGGGGAGCTCAGTACTTC. This codes for CASSSGGRGAQYF. The variable domain in full, completed from reference TRBV11-3 and TRBJ2-4, reads EAGVVQSPRYKIIEKKQPVAFWCNPISGHNTLYWYLQNLGQGPELLIRYENEEAVDDSQLPKDRFSAERLKGVDSTLKIQPAELGDSAVYLCASSSGGRGAQYFGAGTRLSVL.

The sample holds one count of this clone. The chain recombines TRBV9 with TRBJ1-1, with 7 bases that match TRBD1. Germline trimming cut 3 bases from V and 0 bases from J; bases unmatched to any gene: 8. CDR1 SGDLS and CDR2 YYNGEE come from the germline V gene. This CDR3 contains 16 residues. The DNA for the CDR3 is TGTGCCAGCAGCGCGGGGGGGACAGTTTTGAACACTGAAGCTTTCTTT. It translates to CASSAGGTVLNTEAFF.

This chain joins TRBV7-2 and TRBJ2-5; TRBD1 matches 7 bases. J was trimmed by 4 bases and V by 5 bases; bases with no gene match: 13. Germline V gene lookup returns CDR1 SGHTA and CDR2 FQGNSA. The length of the CDR3 is 16 residues. CDR3 nucleotide sequence: TGTGCCAGCAGCGGGAAGACAGGGTATGTGGGAGAGACCCAGTACTTC. Translation: CASSGKTGYVGETQYF.

The chain joins TRBV28 to TRBJ2-2; D remains unclear. The CDR3 extends over 13 amino acids. Trimming pared 5 bases from V and 2 bases from J, leaving 6 bases between. Germline CDR1 MDHEN, CDR2 SYDVKM. CDR3 loop: CASSTPNTGELFF. The CDR3 nucleotides read TGTGCCAGCAGTACACCTAACACCGGGGAGCTGTTTTTT.

This clone is a singleton in its sample. The chain couples TRBV25-1 to TRBJ1-4; 7 bases map to TRBD1. The CDR3 is 12 amino acids. Per germline, CDR1 MGHDK and CDR2 SYGVNS. The junction had 3 bases not matched to a gene; V was cut back by 7 bases and J by 7 bases. The CDR3 loop is CASKGAPEKLFF. The CDR3 bases are TGTGCCAGCAAGGGGGCGCCTGAAAAACTGTTTTTT.

The chain is built from TRBV7-9 and TRBJ2-7; perhaps TRBD2 as D (6 bases). Germline CDR1 is SEHNR and CDR2 is FQNEAQ (reference sequence). Trimming stripped 4 bases from V and 7 bases from J, with 14 bases between. The CDR3 runs 13 residues. CDR3 coding DNA: TGTGCCAGCAGCTCCCCCTCGGGAGTAGAGCAGTACTTC. Protein: CASSSPSGVEQYF.

This clone appeared once. The DNA of the CDR3 is TGTGCCAGCAGTACTCTTGCGGTAACCGGGGAGCTGTTTTTT. It codes for CASSTLAVTGELFF. This chain uses TRBV27 with TRBJ2-2, with no clear D. Trimming took 5 bases from V and 5 from J, leaving 12 bases between them. The germline CDR1 and CDR2 sequences are MNHEY and SMNVEV (reference sequence). The CDR3 has 14 residues.

CDR3 sequence reads: CASSLGRQGALTYGYTF. CDR3 bases: TGCGCCAGCAGCTTGGGACGACAGGGGGCGCTTACCTATGGCTACACCTTC. The chain employs TRBV5-1 and TRBJ1-2, with 10 bases matching TRBD1. Germline V gene data show CDR1 as SGHRS and CDR2 as YFSETQ. Trimming at V came to 0 bases and at J to 4 bases, leaving 9 bases not matched to a gene. There are 17 residues in the CDR3.

The chain carries TRBV20-1 and TRBJ2-3; D uncertain. This CDR3 has 10 amino acids. The ends were cut back, 0 bases at V and 7 bases at J, with 2 bases in the middle. The V gene's germline CDR1 is DFQATT and CDR2 SNEGSKA (reference sequence). The CDR3 here is CSARDNTQYF. CDR3 nucleotide sequence: TGCAGTGCTAGAGATAATACGCAGTATTTT.

For the CDR3, the DNA is TGTGCCTGGAGTCACGGGTTGAGCAATGAGCAGTTCTTC. Encoded protein: CAWSHGLSNEQFF. The chain employs TRBV30 and TRBJ2-1; no firm D call. This CDR3 contains 13 residues. Looked up from germline, CDR1 is GTSNPN and CDR2 is SVGIG (reference sequence). The germline V and J ends were trimmed by 2 bases and 6 bases, with 11 bases remaining between them.